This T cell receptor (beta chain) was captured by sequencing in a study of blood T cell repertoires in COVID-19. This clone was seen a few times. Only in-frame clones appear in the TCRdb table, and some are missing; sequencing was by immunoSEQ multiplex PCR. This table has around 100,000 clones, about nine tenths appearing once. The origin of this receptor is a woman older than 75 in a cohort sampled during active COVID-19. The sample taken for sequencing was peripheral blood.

The CDR3 loop reads CASSQAIQGTGGYTF. The CDR3 coding sequence is TGTGCCAGCAGCCAAGCGATACAGGGAACGGGGGGCTACACCTTC. The rearrangement links TRBV3-1 (or the pseudogene TRBV3-2) to TRBJ1-2; weak D call: TRBD1 (6 bases). Deletions cut 1 base from V and 8 bases from J, with 17 bases between. Germline V gives CDR1 LGHDT, CDR2 YNNKEL (reference sequence). This CDR3 has 15 residues.